These T cell receptor beta chains were read from a single sample in a study of blood T cell repertoires in COVID-19. The protocol was immunoSEQ multiplex PCR, while the TCRdb copy is restricted to in-frame clones and leaves out a portion. The table lists some 110,000 clones, about 80% of them singletons. The specimen sequenced was peripheral blood. The receptors were sampled from a man in his sixties with active or convalescent COVID-19. Each CDR3 is given without its conserved first and last residue. Fields, in order: V gene, CDR3 protein.

TRBV11-2	ASSSGTGPYEQY
TRBV28	ASWTGGGGNTIY
TRBV30	AWSAGQVTDEQY
TRBV7-2	ASSLNIEVMSYT
TRBV7-3	ASSTSGANTGELF
TRBV7-8	AGSGGVGYT
TRBV29-1	SATISGYGYT
TRBV28	ASSRGQREAIEF
TRBV20-1	GSRDSYEQY
TRBV5-1	ASSQGLAGETQY
TRBV7-8	ASSLWERPGNTIY
TRBV7-3	ASSPSGALYEQY
TRBV27	ASSRRTSGGRQETQY
TRBV18	ASSSMSYEQY
TRBV9	ASSVYMGGTEAF
TRBV12-3/TRBV12-4	ASSSSNSPLH
TRBV29-1	SVDTGANVLT
TRBV18	ASSTGLTSGVNEQF
TRBV5-1	ASSFRDREAAEAF
TRBV7-3	ASSADRSSYNEQF
TRBV18	ASSTGAGGRSEQY
TRBV11-2	ASSTSGNWNEQF
TRBV18	ASSPSTGKNTGELF
TRBV7-8	ASRLAGGVYTQY
TRBV5-6	ATSPLLAGAKNTGELF
TRBV6-5	ASSRDREGEKLF
TRBV7-8	ASSPPGSQSSYNEQF
TRBV4-1	ASRDGTGGRNEQF
TRBV7-9	ASSFSGNPNYEQY
TRBV7-9	ASSLMGGNVHGYT
TRBV18	ASSPGTGRYYTEAF
TRBV24-1	ATGREGETQY
TRBV7-2	ASYDRDGTDTQY
TRBV10-3	AISIAARGTDTQY
TRBV3-1/TRBV3-2	ASSSGLAGYNEQF
TRBV24-1	ATSDRYTDTQY
TRBV6-2/TRBV6-3	ASSPGQGGTDTQY
TRBV7-2	ASSLQSGGGVVHEQF
TRBV28	ASSSSMGGVGGTDTQY
TRBV4-1	ASSQEWGDYFAGENSYEQY